This T cell receptor beta chain was recovered during a study of T-cell reconstitution after alpha-beta-depleted transplantation in children. This clonotype was seen more than once but under ten times. V was cut by 5 bases and J by 0 bases, with 14 bases left in between. Germline V gene sequence: CDR1 SGHVS, CDR2 FQNEAQ. The CDR3 has 15 residues. Unique molecular identifiers were built into the TCRbeta library. TCRdb recomputed calls from the PCR reads with MiXCR, one row per CDR3 protein. The sample lists hundreds of thousands of distinct CDR3 sequences; 13% were seen once. J is TRBJ2-7 and V is TRBV7-8; possible D gene TRBD1, 6 bases. The clonotype was recovered from a human donor who donated a stem cell graft to a child with Fanconi anemia. The starting material was PBMCs, obtained from the stem cell graft. The CDR3 region has the DNA TGTGCCAGCAGCACCCGACAGGATAGCTCCTACGAGCAGTACTTC. Encoded protein: CASSTRQDSSYEQYF.